What follows describes a single TCR beta chain. The entry originates in a study of cytomegalovirus exposure and HLA in healthy donors. PCR used 60 Vbeta primers and 13 Jbeta primers. Here immunoSEQ multiplex PCR was the method, and the copy in TCRdb shows in-frame clones only, minus some. This sample's table has about 130,000 clones. This TCR was sampled from a man aged 18-30 years in good health and CMV-seronegative. Sequencing input: PBMCs.

DNA of the CDR3: TGTGCCAGCAGCGTAGGTGGATGGGGGGCCTACGAGCAGTACTTC. Translating gives CASSVGGWGAYEQYF. This sequence joins TRBV9 and TRBJ2-7; D might be TRBD2 (6 bases). CDR3 length: 15 residues. Trimming removed 0 bases at V and 2 bases at J, with 12 bases between. Germline-derived CDR1 and CDR2 are SGDLS and YYNGEE.